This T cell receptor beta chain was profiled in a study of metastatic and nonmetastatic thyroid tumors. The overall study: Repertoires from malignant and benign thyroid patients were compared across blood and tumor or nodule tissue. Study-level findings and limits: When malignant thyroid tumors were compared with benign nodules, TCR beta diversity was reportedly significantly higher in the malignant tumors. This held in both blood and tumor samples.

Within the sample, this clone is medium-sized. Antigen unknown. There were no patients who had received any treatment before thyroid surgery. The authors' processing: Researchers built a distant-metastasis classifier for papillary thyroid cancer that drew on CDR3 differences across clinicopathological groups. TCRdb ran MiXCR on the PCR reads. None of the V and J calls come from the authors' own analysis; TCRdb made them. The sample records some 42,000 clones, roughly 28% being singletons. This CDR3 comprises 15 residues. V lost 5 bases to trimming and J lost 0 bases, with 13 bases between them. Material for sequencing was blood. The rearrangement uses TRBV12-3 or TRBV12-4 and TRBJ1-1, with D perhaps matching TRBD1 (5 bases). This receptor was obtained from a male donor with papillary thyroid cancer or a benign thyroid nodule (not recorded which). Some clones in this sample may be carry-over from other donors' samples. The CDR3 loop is CASSPGRRMNTEAFF. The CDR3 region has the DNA TGTGCCAGCAGTCCAGGGAGACGGATGAACACTGAAGCTTTCTTT.